Following are 3 T cell receptor beta chains from one sample sequenced in a study of patients and donors after allogeneic stem cell transplantation. MiXCR was run by TCRdb on the RT-PCR reads, yielding one entry per CDR3 protein. The sample has fewer than 180,000 distinct CDR3 sequences, roughly two fifths seen once. The sequenced sample was blood, either unsorted or a sorted T cell fraction (not recorded which). These receptors came from a human donor who was either an allogeneic HSCT recipient or a stem cell or donor lymphocyte infusion donor (not recorded which). It is not recorded whose cells these are; they may come from a transplant donor.

The J gene is TRBJ2-1, the V gene TRBV2; TRBD1 matches at 8 bases. The germline V gene has CDR1 SNHLY and CDR2 FYNNEI. The CDR3 length is 14 residues. The J segment lost 5 bases and the V segment lost 11 bases, leaving 11 bases of the junction unmatched. CDR3 in amino acids: CALRAGGIHNEQFF. The CDR3 DNA sequence: TGTGCCCTTCGGGCAGGGGGCATCCACAATGAGCAGTTCTTC. Together with reference TRBV2 and TRBJ2-1, the CDR3 gives the full variable domain: EPEVTQTPSHQVTQMGQEVILRCVPISNHLYFYWYRQILGQKVEFLVSFYNNEISEKSEIFDDQFSVERPDGSNFTLKIRSTKLEDSAMYFCALRAGGIHNEQFFGPGTRLTVL.

V and J are TRBV7-8 and TRBJ1-4; tentatively, D is TRBD1 (5 bases). V dropped 0 bases and J dropped 7 bases, with 12 bases sitting between them. The CDR3 covers 15 residues. Germline CDR1 and CDR2: SGHVS and FQNEAQ. The DNA of the CDR3 is TGTGCCAGCAGCTTAGCCAGAAGGGGAGGTGAAAAACTGTTTTTT. Translating gives CASSLARRGGEKLFF. Together with reference TRBV7-8 and TRBJ1-4, the CDR3 gives the full variable domain: GAGVSQSPRYKVAKRGQDVALRCDPISGHVSLFWYQQALGQGPEFLTYFQNEAQLDKSGLPSDRFFAERPEGSVSTLKIQRTQQEDSAVYLCASSLARRGGEKLFFGSGTQLSVL.

This clonotype was seen a few times. The chain combines TRBV6-6 with TRBJ2-3; 7 bases map to TRBD1. The CDR3 is 19 amino acids. Germline V lookup: CDR1 MNHNY, CDR2 SVGAGI (reference sequence). V shed 6 bases, J shed 0 bases, and the junction held 18 bases outside the gene matches. The CDR3 sequence: CASRDFPGQKNASTDTQYF. The CDR3 DNA follows: TGTGCCAGCAGAGATTTTCCGGGACAGAAAAACGCTAGCACAGATACGCAGTATTTT.